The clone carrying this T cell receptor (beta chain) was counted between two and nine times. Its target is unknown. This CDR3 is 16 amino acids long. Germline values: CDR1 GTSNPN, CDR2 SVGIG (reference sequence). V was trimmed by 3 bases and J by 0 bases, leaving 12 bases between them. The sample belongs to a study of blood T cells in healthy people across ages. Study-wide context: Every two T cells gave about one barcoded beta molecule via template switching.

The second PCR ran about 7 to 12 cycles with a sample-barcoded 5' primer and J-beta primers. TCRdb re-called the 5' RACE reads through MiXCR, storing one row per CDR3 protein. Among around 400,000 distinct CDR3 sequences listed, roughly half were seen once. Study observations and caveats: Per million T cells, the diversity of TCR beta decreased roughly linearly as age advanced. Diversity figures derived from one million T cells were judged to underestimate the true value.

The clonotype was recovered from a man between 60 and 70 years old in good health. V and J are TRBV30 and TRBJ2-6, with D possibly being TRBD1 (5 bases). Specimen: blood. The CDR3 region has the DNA TGTGCCTGGAGCGGTCAGGGCCACTCTGGGGCCAACGTCCTGACTTTC. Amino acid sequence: CAWSGQGHSGANVLTF.